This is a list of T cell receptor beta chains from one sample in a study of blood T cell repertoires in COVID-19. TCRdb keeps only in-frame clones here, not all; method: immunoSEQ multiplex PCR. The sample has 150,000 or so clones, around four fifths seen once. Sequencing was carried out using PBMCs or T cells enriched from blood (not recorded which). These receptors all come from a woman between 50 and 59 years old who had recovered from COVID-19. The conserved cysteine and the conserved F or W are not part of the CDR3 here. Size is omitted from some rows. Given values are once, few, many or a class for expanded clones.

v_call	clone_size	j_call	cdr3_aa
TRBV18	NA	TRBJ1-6	ASSPRIIGQGGSPLH
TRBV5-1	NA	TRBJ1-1	ASSWGTGGTEAF
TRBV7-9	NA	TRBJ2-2	AGAETGELF
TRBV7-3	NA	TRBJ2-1	ASSQLGGEQF
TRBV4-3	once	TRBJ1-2	ASSQDVVGTGYYGYT
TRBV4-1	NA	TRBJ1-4	ASSQGHTEDEKLF
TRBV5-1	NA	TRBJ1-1	ASSTMNTEAF
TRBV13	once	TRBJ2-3	ASSLTGGTDTQY
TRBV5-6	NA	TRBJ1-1	ASRRGAENTEAF
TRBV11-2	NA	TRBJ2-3	ASSLVRGSGTDTQY
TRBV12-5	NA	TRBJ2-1	ASGSPSAGAHNEQF
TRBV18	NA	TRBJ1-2	ASSPAGTGVGYT
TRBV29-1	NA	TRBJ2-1	SVVSIEQF
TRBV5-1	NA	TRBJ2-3	ASSKHGTGGSDTQY
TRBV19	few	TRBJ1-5	ASSSRQGDLQPQH
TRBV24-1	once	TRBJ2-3	ATNKRTDTQY
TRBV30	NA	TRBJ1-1	AWIIAGTFNTEAF
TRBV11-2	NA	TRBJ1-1	ASSSQERNTEAF
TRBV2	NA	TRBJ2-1	ASRTGVRLFYNEQF
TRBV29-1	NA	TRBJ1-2	SVGTGTGGYMYGYT
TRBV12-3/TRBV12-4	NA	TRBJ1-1	ASSWGDTEAF
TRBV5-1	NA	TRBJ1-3	ASSPKGQASGNTIY
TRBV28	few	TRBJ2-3	ASSPGLAGALDTQY
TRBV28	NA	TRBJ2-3	ATEGLAEPRITSTDTQY
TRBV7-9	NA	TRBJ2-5	ASSLGRGPQETQY
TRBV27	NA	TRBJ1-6	ASSLSDINRSPLH
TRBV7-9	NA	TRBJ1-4	ASSLDREEKLF
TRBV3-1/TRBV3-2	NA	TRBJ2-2	ASSQEQFSTGELF
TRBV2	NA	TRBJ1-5	ASNPGQLYSNQPQH
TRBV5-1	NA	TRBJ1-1	ASSIGQGLPEAF
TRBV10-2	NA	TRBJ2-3	ASKLAGGSDTQY
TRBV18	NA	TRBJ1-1	ASSPRMNTEAF
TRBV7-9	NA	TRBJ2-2	ASSFSGTGELF
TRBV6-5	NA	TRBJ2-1	ASSYEREQF
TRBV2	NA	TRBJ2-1	ANNELRTGSDEQF
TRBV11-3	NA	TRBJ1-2	ASSGLPDRESGYT
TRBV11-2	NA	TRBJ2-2	ASSPIAGGMGTGELF
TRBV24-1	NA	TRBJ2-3	ATSDPISGTDTQY
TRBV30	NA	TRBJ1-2	ALDRAVYGYT
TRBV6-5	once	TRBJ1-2	ASSSLRQGGYT
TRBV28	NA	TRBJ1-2	ASSFRNYGYT